Below, 10 T cell receptor beta chains from the same sample are listed, as sequenced in a study of shared clonotypes between healthy human individuals. Sequenced by immunoSEQ multiplex PCR; TCRdb stores in-frame clones only, minus some. The top ten hold under 2% of the sample, which has about 2.1 million clones, approximately 94% seen once. Positive CCR7 selection of CD45RO-negative cells yielded the naive CD8 cells, and terminally differentiated effector memory CD45RA+ cells were excluded. The sequenced sample consisted of naive CD8+ T cells from PBMCs. The receptor source for this set is a man aged 18 to 30 in good health. Some clones in this sample may be carry-over from other donors' samples.

The chain is built from TRBV6-1 and TRBJ2-5; either TRBD1 or TRBD2 may supply D (6 bases each). V was shortened by 7 bases and J by 3 bases, with 18 bases between the two germline ends. The CDR3 is 15 residues long. The germline V gene has CDR1 MNHNS and CDR2 SASEGT. The CDR3 sequence: CASIEGVGGKETQYF. The CDR3 DNA follows: TGTGCCAGCATCGAGGGGGTCGGCGGGAAAGAGACCCAGTACTTC.

The J gene is TRBJ2-6, the V gene TRBV4-3; no clear D. The V end was cut by 0 bases, the J end by 6 bases, with 6 bases between. Germline CDR1 LGHNA, CDR2 YSLEER. The length of the CDR3 is 14 residues. The CDR3 region is CASSQDRVANVLTF. CDR3 coding DNA: TGCGCCAGCAGCCAAGATAGGGTGGCCAACGTCCTGACTTTC.

V usage is TRBV9 and J usage is TRBJ2-5, with TRBD1 matching over 8 bases. Germline-derived CDR1 and CDR2 are SGDLS and YYNGEE. V shed 4 bases, J shed 2 bases, and the junction held 7 bases outside the gene matches. The CDR3 has 15 amino acids. The CDR3 sequence is CASSPGQGTQETQYF. CDR3 DNA sequence: TGTGCCAGCAGCCCAGGACAGGGCACTCAAGAGACCCAGTACTTC.

V usage is TRBV5-4 and J usage is TRBJ1-1; 9 bases are shared with TRBD1. V lost 4 bases, J lost 10 bases, and 5 bases stayed unmatched. The length of the CDR3 is 12 residues. Germline-derived CDR1 and CDR2 are SGHNT and YYREEE (reference sequence). The CDR3 loop reads CASSLGQGLAFF. The CDR3 nucleotides are TGTGCCAGCAGCCTTGGACAGGGGTTAGCTTTCTTT.

This clone occurred a few times. This rearrangement joins TRBV7-9 to TRBJ1-3; TRBD1 is a possible D gene (6 bases). V was shortened by 1 base and J by 0 bases, with 19 bases between the two germline ends. The CDR3 is 19 amino acids. Germline CDR1 SEHNR, CDR2 FQNEAQ (reference sequence). The CDR3 DNA is TGTGCCAGCAGCTTAGTGGGGACATCTCGGCCAATCTCTGGAAACACCATATATTTT. It codes for CASSLVGTSRPISGNTIYF. The complete variable domain, with remaining parts taken from reference TRBV7-9 and TRBJ1-3, reads DTGVSQNPRHKITKRGQNVTFRCDPISEHNRLYWYRQTLGQGPEFLTYFQNEAQLEKSRLLSDRFSAERPKGSFSTLEIQRTEQGDSAMYLCASSLVGTSRPISGNTIYFGEGSWLTVV.

The CDR3 reads CASSTLAGGYNEQFF. CDR3 sequence (DNA): TGTGCCAGCAGTACCCTAGCGGGAGGCTACAATGAGCAGTTCTTC. The genes are TRBV6-4 and TRBJ2-1; 11 bases fit TRBD2. The V and J ends lost 5 bases and 3 bases, in that order; junction bases with no gene match: 3. The CDR3 extends over 15 amino acids. Germline assignment: CDR1 MRHNA and CDR2 SNTAGT.

The gene calls are TRBV5-6 and TRBJ2-5; TRBD2 matches at 8 bases. Germline V gene lookup returns CDR1 SGHDT and CDR2 YYEEEE. V trimming: 4 bases; J trimming: 6 bases; junction bases outside the gene matches: 14. The CDR3 is 16 residues long. DNA for the CDR3: TGTGCCAGCAGCGAGCTGGGACGGGAGGGCCGGCAGACCCAGTACTTC. Its translation is CASSELGREGRQTQYF.

This chain joins TRBV7-8 and TRBJ2-3; D not certain. V was clipped by 4 bases and J by 6 bases, with 23 bases between them. The CDR3 length is 17 residues. Germline V gives CDR1 SGHVS, CDR2 FQNEAQ. CDR3 loop: CASSSPDETPGEDTQYF. The CDR3, as DNA: TGTGCCAGCAGCTCCCCGGATGAAACACCGGGTGAGGATACGCAGTATTTT.

The chain employs TRBV28 and TRBJ2-6, with a possible D match to TRBD1 (6 bases). Germline V gives CDR1 MDHEN, CDR2 SYDVKM. The CDR3 has 17 residues. V gave up 6 bases and J gave up 3 bases, with 18 bases separating them. CDR3 protein: CASRPLTDRLGANVLTF. The CDR3 DNA follows: TGTGCCAGCAGGCCACTGACCGACAGGCTTGGGGCCAACGTCCTGACTTTC. The whole variable domain, remainder taken from reference TRBV28 and TRBJ2-6, is DVKVTQSSRYLVKRTGEKVFLECVQDMDHENMFWYRQDPGLGLRLIYFSYDVKMKEKGDIPEGYSVSREKKERFSLILESASTNQTSMYLCASRPLTDRLGANVLTFGAGSRLTVL.

This clone occurred once. The chain links TRBV6-5 to TRBJ2-5; maybe TRBD1 (6 bases). V was shortened by 5 bases and J by 2 bases, with 15 bases between the two germline ends. The CDR3 spans 15 residues. Germline lookup yields CDR1 MNHEY and CDR2 SVGAGI. The CDR3 reads CASSTGTSRQETQYF. The CDR3, as DNA: TGTGCCAGCAGTACCGGGACAAGTCGTCAAGAGACCCAGTACTTC.